This is a list of T cell receptor beta chains from one sample in a study of blood T cell repertoires in COVID-19. Assay: immunoSEQ multiplex PCR; the TCRdb copy retains only in-frame clones and omits some. Here the sample spans some 340,000 clones, approximately 90% being singletons. Specimen: PBMCs or T cells enriched from blood (not recorded which). The source is a woman younger than 45 who had been exposed to COVID-19. Each CDR3 is given with its conserved first and last residue. The D gene is left open where the match is weak. The size of a clone is reported for some rows only, either as once, few or many, or as a class for expanded clones.

d_call	v_call	clone_size	j_call	cdr3_length	cdr3_nt	cdr3_aa
-	TRBV9	-	TRBJ2-1	16	TGTGCCAGCAGCCCAAGGCGGGAAGTTGCCTACAATGAGCAGTTCTTC	CASSPRREVAYNEQFF
TRBD1	TRBV27	-	TRBJ1-2	16	TGTGCCAGCCATACTTACCGGGACAGGAGTAACTATGGCTACACCTTC	CASHTYRDRSNYGYTF
TRBD1	TRBV30	-	TRBJ1-4	14	TGTGCCTGGGCACCCGGGACAGGGTGGGAAAAACTGTTTTTT	CAWAPGTGWEKLFF
TRBD1	TRBV4-3	-	TRBJ2-7	16	TGCGCCAGCAGCCAAGGAATGGGACAGGGCTCCTACGAGCAGTACTTC	CASSQGMGQGSYEQYF
TRBD2	TRBV5-4	once	TRBJ2-1	17	TGTGCCAGCAGCTTTTTGTCGACTAGCGACAATTACAATGAGCAGTTCTTC	CASSFLSTSDNYNEQFF
-	TRBV7-9	-	TRBJ1-5	16	TGTGCCAGCAGCTTCGGTGGGCCCACAAACGTTCAGCCCCAGCATTTT	CASSFGGPTNVQPQHF
-	TRBV4-2	-	TRBJ1-6	17	TGTGCCAGCAGCCAGGATACAAACAGGGTTCGGAATTCACCCCTCCACTTT	CASSQDTNRVRNSPLHF
TRBD1	TRBV14	-	TRBJ1-2	18	TGTGCCAGCAGCCAAGATCGTCAAGGACAGGGGACCAACTATGGCTACACCTTC	CASSQDRQGQGTNYGYTF
-	TRBV5-6	-	TRBJ1-2	13	TGTGCCAGCAGCTGGGGGGAGGACTATGGCTACACCTTC	CASSWGEDYGYTF
TRBD1	TRBV6-2/TRBV6-3	-	TRBJ1-2	15	TGTGCCAGCAGCGATAACAGGGGAGGCTACTATGGCTACACCTTC	CASSDNRGGYYGYTF
-	TRBV4-1	-	TRBJ1-1	13	TGCGCCAGCAGCCAGCGAGGTAGTGATGAAGCTTTCTTT	CASSQRGSDEAFF
-	TRBV7-9	-	TRBJ1-2	16	TGTGCCAGCAGCCCCAAGCGGGGGGGATATTACTATGGCTACACCTTC	CASSPKRGGYYYGYTF
-	TRBV2	-	TRBJ2-6	15	TGTGCCAGCCCTCCGTCCCCGGAGTGGGCCAACGTCCTGACTTTC	CASPPSPEWANVLTF
-	TRBV14	-	TRBJ2-6	14	TGTGCCAGCAGCCAACTCTCTGGGGCCAACGTCCTGACTTTC	CASSQLSGANVLTF
-	TRBV5-1	-	TRBJ2-2	15	TGCGCCAGCAGCTTGGAATACATCAACACCGGGGAGCTGTTTTTT	CASSLEYINTGELFF
TRBD2	TRBV6-1	-	TRBJ2-5	14	TGTGCCAGCAGTGAAGGGACTAGTTTTGGGACCCAGTACTTC	CASSEGTSFGTQYF
TRBD2	TRBV3-1/TRBV3-2	-	TRBJ2-5	15	TGTGCCAGCAGCCAACCCTCGGGGGGGCCTGAATCCCAGTACTTC	CASSQPSGGPESQYF
-	TRBV2	-	TRBJ1-1	16	TGTGCCAGCAGTGAACCGGGGAATCCGGGAAGAAGTGAAGCTTTCTTT	CASSEPGNPGRSEAFF
TRBD1	TRBV10-3	once	TRBJ1-2	15	TGTGCCATCAGTGAGTGGACAGGGCCAAACTATGGCTACACCTTC	CAISEWTGPNYGYTF
-	TRBV18	-	TRBJ1-4	15	TGTGCCAGCTCTTACAGGGATTCAACTAATGAAAAACTGTTTTTT	CASSYRDSTNEKLFF
TRBD1	TRBV5-1	-	TRBJ2-7	15	TGCGCCAGCAGCTCGGGACAGGGGGCGAACGACGAGCAGTACTTC	CASSSGQGANDEQYF
-	TRBV5-5	-	TRBJ1-2	15	TGTGCCAGCAGCCCCGCGATGACAGGCTCCTATGGCTACACCTTC	CASSPAMTGSYGYTF
TRBD1	TRBV4-3	-	TRBJ2-4	16	TGCGCCAGCAGCCAAGATCTGAGGGGGCGACTGGCCATTCAGTACTTC	CASSQDLRGRLAIQYF
-	TRBV7-9	-	TRBJ1-5	14	TGTGCCAGCAGCTTAGGGACTCTCAATCAGCCCCAGCATTTT	CASSLGTLNQPQHF
-	TRBV4-1	-	TRBJ2-5	14	TGCGCCAGCAGCCAAGACCTAGTCCAAGAGACCCAGTACTTC	CASSQDLVQETQYF
-	TRBV5-1	-	TRBJ1-5	15	TGCGCCAGCAGCTTCCCCAAACAGGTTCATCAGCCCCAGCATTTT	CASSFPKQVHQPQHF
-	TRBV6-5	-	TRBJ1-1	12	TGTGCCAGCACTCCCGGGGGCACTGAAGCTTTCTTT	CASTPGGTEAFF
-	TRBV4-1	-	TRBJ2-7	16	TGCGCCAGCAGCCAAGAACGCCAGAACCCGTCGTACGAGCAGTACTTC	CASSQERQNPSYEQYF
TRBD1	TRBV4-1	-	TRBJ1-1	17	TGCGCCAGCAGCCAAGATCCGGGCAGGGCAGGGGGGACTGAAGCTTTCTTT	CASSQDPGRAGGTEAFF
TRBD2	TRBV6-2/TRBV6-3	-	TRBJ2-3	13	TGTGCCAGCAGTCTTCGGGGACTAGGGGCGCAGTATTTT	CASSLRGLGAQYF
TRBD2	TRBV28	-	TRBJ2-5	19	TGTGCCAGCAGTTTTAGGTTCGACAGGACTAGCTCCCAGAAACAGACCCAGTACTTC	CASSFRFDRTSSQKQTQYF
TRBD2	TRBV15	-	TRBJ2-5	15	TGTGCCACCAGCAGAGAAAGGCTAGCGGGGGAGACCCAGTACTTC	CATSRERLAGETQYF
-	TRBV5-1	many	TRBJ2-5	15	TGCGCCAGCAGTCGTATTCCCCGTGACCAAGAGACCCAGTACTTC	CASSRIPRDQETQYF
TRBD1	TRBV19	-	TRBJ1-3	16	TGTGCCAGTACCCTCCGCGGGACAGAGGGCCGAAACACCATATATTTT	CASTLRGTEGRNTIYF
TRBD1	TRBV2	-	TRBJ1-2	13	TGTGCCAGCAGCGGGACAGGGAACTATGGCTACACCTTC	CASSGTGNYGYTF
-	TRBV1	-	TRBJ2-4	19	TGCACCAGCAGCCAAGACGAGAAAGGGCGGGGGGCCCCCAAAAACATTCAGTACTTC	CTSSQDEKGRGAPKNIQYF
TRBD1	TRBV7-3	-	TRBJ1-2	15	TGTGCCAGCAGCCCCCTGGGACAGCCTCTGAATGGCTACACCTTC	CASSPLGQPLNGYTF
TRBD1	TRBV5-4	-	TRBJ1-2	13	TGTGCCAGCAGCCCTGGACAGGTTGGTGGCTACACCTTC	CASSPGQVGGYTF
TRBD1	TRBV30	-	TRBJ1-6	17	TGTGCCTGGAGCGGCGGGACAGGGAGGTCCTATAATTCACCCCTCCACTTT	CAWSGGTGRSYNSPLHF
TRBD2	TRBV3-1/TRBV3-2	once	TRBJ2-5	16	TGTGCCAGCAGCCACCGGACTAGCGGGGGGGCGGAGACCCAGTACTTC	CASSHRTSGGAETQYF
TRBD1	TRBV20-1	-	TRBJ1-4	14	TGCAGTGCTAGTATGACAGGGGGAGATGAAAAACTGTTTTTT	CSASMTGGDEKLFF
-	TRBV4-3	-	TRBJ2-5	17	TGCGCCAGCAGCCAAGAATTCGGGAACCCGCCGAAAGAGACCCAGTACTTC	CASSQEFGNPPKETQYF
TRBD2	TRBV5-5	-	TRBJ2-7	15	TGTGCCAGCAGCCGACGGACTAGCGGGGCCCACGAGCAGTACTTC	CASSRRTSGAHEQYF
-	TRBV6-5	-	TRBJ1-6	12	TGTGCCAGCACCAGTCTTAATTCACCCCTCCACTTT	CASTSLNSPLHF
TRBD1	TRBV6-5	-	TRBJ2-5	13	TGTGCCAGCAGAAGGGGACAGTTGGAGACCCAGTACTTC	CASRRGQLETQYF
TRBD2	TRBV23-1	-	TRBJ2-4	16	TGCGCCAGCAGTCATCCCGCGGGGGAGCAGATACTTCACTGGGACTTC	CASSHPAGEQILHWDF
-	TRBV14	-	TRBJ1-3	15	TGTGCCAGCAGCCGCCGGGGGGTCCCTGGAAACACCATATATTTT	CASSRRGVPGNTIYF
-	TRBV5-1	-	TRBJ1-3	14	TGCGCCAGCAGCTCGGGGGAGGCAGGAAACACCATATATTTT	CASSSGEAGNTIYF
-	TRBV6-5	-	TRBJ1-1	14	TGTGCCAGCAGTTACTCGTACAGGAACACTGAAGCTTTCTTT	CASSYSYRNTEAFF
-	TRBV18	-	TRBJ1-4	14	TGTGCCAGCTCACCAAAGGAGCTAGGCGAAAAACTGTTTTTT	CASSPKELGEKLFF
TRBD1	TRBV7-9	-	TRBJ1-5	14	TGTGCCAGCAGCTTTGGGACAGTCAATCAGCCCCAGCATTTT	CASSFGTVNQPQHF
-	TRBV7-8	few	TRBJ1-2	11	TGTGCCAGCAGCTTAGACGGTGGCTACACCTTC	CASSLDGGYTF
-	TRBV6-5	once	TRBJ1-2	16	TGTGCCAGCAGTTACGGGCAGCCAGCCATCTCCTATGGCTACACCTTC	CASSYGQPAISYGYTF
TRBD1	TRBV19	-	TRBJ2-3	14	TGTGCCAGTAGTACGGACAGGGGGCCAGATACGCAGTATTTT	CASSTDRGPDTQYF
-	TRBV9	-	TRBJ1-2	15	TGTGCCAGCAGCGTAGCCGCGGGGCCCCACTATGGCTACACCTTC	CASSVAAGPHYGYTF
-	TRBV19	once	TRBJ2-3	14	TGTGCCAGTACCCAGCAGGCTAGCACAGATACGCAGTATTTT	CASTQQASTDTQYF
-	TRBV5-5	-	TRBJ2-7	15	TGTGCCAGCAGCCTCACAGGGTACAGCTCCTACGAGCAGTACTTC	CASSLTGYSSYEQYF
-	TRBV19	-	TRBJ1-5	15	TGTGCCAGTAGTATAGTGGGGGCCGACAATCAGCCCCAGCATTTT	CASSIVGADNQPQHF
-	TRBV19	-	TRBJ2-7	16	TGTGCCAGTAGTCGCTTGGGGGGGGCAAGCTCCTACGAGCAGTACTTC	CASSRLGGASSYEQYF